These 24 T cell receptor beta chains came from one sample sequenced in a study of Ad26.COV2.S vaccination and SARS-CoV-2 variants. Sequencing was performed with immunoSEQ multiplex PCR; in TCRdb, only in-frame clones are kept and a portion is missing. The sample gives around 400,000 clones, 80% to 95% of which show up once; 12% is in the top ten. Treatment meaning: roughly 20 received Ad26.COV2.S at low or high dose, single or two shots; about 5 received placebo; per-sample allocation not given. The samples date from day 63 after the first vaccine or placebo injection. Specimen: peripheral blood, collected in a trial of Ad26.COV2.S vaccine versus placebo. Source of these receptors: a person aged 18-60 years who received the Ad26.COV2.S COVID-19 vaccine or a placebo.

The CDR3 DNA reads TGTGCCAGCAGCCCGAGTATTTCCAATGAGCAGTTCTTC. Amino acids: CASSPSISNEQFF. This chain connects TRBV11-3 to TRBJ2-1; D gene ambiguous. In germline, CDR1 is SGHNT, CDR2 YENEEA. Trimming stripped 5 bases from V and 6 bases from J, with 11 bases between. CDR3 length equals 13 residues.

The chain combines TRBV7-2 with TRBJ1-1, with unresolved D. In germline, CDR1 is SGHTA, CDR2 FQGNSA. CDR3 size: 14 residues. The V and J ends lost 0 bases and 2 bases respectively, with 7 bases between them. The DNA of the CDR3 is TGTGCCAGCAGCTTAGCTCTCGGAAACACTGAAGCTTTCTTT. The encoded protein is CASSLALGNTEAFF.

The rearrangement links TRBV4-3 to TRBJ2-7; D unclear. The CDR3 sequence is 13 residues long. The germline CDR1 and CDR2 sequences are LGHNA and YSLEER. V was clipped by 0 bases and J by 5 bases, with 8 bases between them. The CDR3 DNA is TGCGCCAGCAGCCAAGAGAAGTGGCACGAGCAGTACTTC. It codes for CASSQEKWHEQYF.

The rearrangement links TRBV11-2 to TRBJ2-3, with 10 bases matching TRBD2. Trimming at V came to 5 bases and at J to 2 bases, leaving 13 bases not matched to a gene. This CDR3 is built from 18 residues. The germline CDR1 and CDR2 sequences are SGHAT and FQNNGV. The CDR3 DNA reads TGTGCCAGCAGCCCACTAGCGGGACAATTCCTCCTCACAGATACGCAGTATTTT. This gives the protein CASSPLAGQFLLTDTQYF.

CDR3 sequence reads: CASSTQTGYGYTF. The CDR3 DNA reads TGTGCCAGCAGTACCCAGACAGGTTATGGCTACACCTTC. V is TRBV25-1 and J is TRBJ1-2; a weak D match, TRBD1 (6 bases). CDR3 size: 13 residues. V was trimmed by 5 bases and J by 5 bases, leaving 12 bases between them. The germline CDR1 and CDR2 sequences are MGHDK and SYGVNS.

V gene TRBV28 combines with J gene TRBJ2-4; D possibly matches TRBD1 or TRBD2 (5 bases each). V lost 5 bases and J 6 bases, leaving 17 bases between the germline ends. The CDR3 sequence is 15 residues long. Germline CDR1 is MDHEN and CDR2 is SYDVKM. The CDR3 DNA sequence: TGTGCCAGCAGTCCGCGTGGGGGAAGGGTAAACATTCAGTACTTC. Its translation is CASSPRGGRVNIQYF.

The V and J genes are TRBV7-9 and TRBJ2-4; no reliable D call. The CDR3 covers 13 residues. V lost 0 bases and J 8 bases, leaving 8 bases between the germline ends. Looked up from germline, CDR1 is SEHNR and CDR2 is FQNEAQ (reference sequence). CDR3 in DNA: TGTGCCAGCAGCTTAGCAGGTGAAGACATTCAGTACTTC. Protein sequence: CASSLAGEDIQYF.

This chain connects TRBV19 to TRBJ1-2; TRBD1 matches at 10 bases. The germline gives CDR1 LNHDA, CDR2 SQIVND (reference sequence). The CDR3 has 15 amino acids. V lost 2 bases and J lost 3; bases outside the gene matches: 3. Here the CDR3 reads CASSIPGQGYYGYTF. Here the CDR3 DNA reads TGTGCCAGTAGTATACCGGGACAGGGGTACTATGGCTACACCTTC.

The V gene is TRBV18, the J gene TRBJ1-2, with TRBD1 matching over 9 bases. CDR1 and CDR2 from the germline V gene are KGHSH and LQKENI. Losses at the gene ends were 3 bases for V and 5 bases for J; bases not matched to a gene: 4. This CDR3 comprises 14 residues. CDR3 amino acids: CASSPGQGVYGYTF. The CDR3 DNA sequence: TGTGCCAGCTCACCGGGACAGGGTGTTTATGGCTACACCTTC. Using reference TRBV18 and TRBJ1-2 for the parts outside the CDR3, the full variable domain is NAGVMQNPRHLVRRRGQEARLRCSPMKGHSHVYWYRQLPEEGLKFMVYLQKENIIDESGMPKERFSAEFPKEGPSILRIQQVVRGDSAAYFCASSPGQGVYGYTFGSGTRLTVV.

This chain connects TRBV9 to TRBJ1-5; D unresolved. This CDR3 comprises 15 residues. CDR1 is SGDLS, CDR2 YYNGEE, per germline. V dropped 6 bases and J dropped 0 bases, with 13 bases sitting between them. Written as DNA, the CDR3 is TGTGCCAGCAATCCCGCCGGGGTTAGCAATCAGCCCCAGCATTTT. Its protein is CASNPAGVSNQPQHF.

The chain uses TRBV6-5 and TRBJ1-4; TRBD1 aligns across 9 bases. CDR3 size: 15 residues. Germline V gene sequence: CDR1 MNHEY, CDR2 SVGAGI. With V trimmed by 5 bases and J by 8 bases, 9 bases remained unmatched. CDR3 loop: CASSRSGTGLEKLFF. In nucleotides, the CDR3 is TGTGCCAGCAGTCGCTCCGGGACAGGGTTGGAAAAACTGTTTTTT.

The rearrangement links TRBV18 to TRBJ1-1, with D possibly matching TRBD1 (5 bases). V gave up 1 base and J gave up 4 bases, with 13 bases separating them. The CDR3 extends over 15 amino acids. Germline CDR1 is KGHSH and CDR2 is LQKENI. The CDR3 protein is CASSPRGADGTEAFF. The CDR3 DNA reads as TGTGCCAGCTCACCACGCGGGGCCGATGGCACTGAAGCTTTCTTT. Complete variable domain (other parts from reference TRBV18 and TRBJ1-1): NAGVMQNPRHLVRRRGQEARLRCSPMKGHSHVYWYRQLPEEGLKFMVYLQKENIIDESGMPKERFSAEFPKEGPSILRIQQVVRGDSAAYFCASSPRGADGTEAFFGQGTRLTVV.

J is TRBJ2-2 and V is TRBV11-3, with D perhaps matching TRBD2 (6 bases). V was trimmed by 0 bases and J by 0 bases, leaving 14 bases between them. Germline-derived CDR1 and CDR2 are SGHNT and YENEEA. The CDR3 runs to 18 residues. The CDR3 DNA sequence: TGTGCCAGCAGCTTAGATCTTATGGGGAGGACGAACACCGGGGAGCTGTTTTTT. Translation gives CASSLDLMGRTNTGELFF.

This clone was recorded once. In the same sample, other DNA sequences code for this CDR3. V and J are TRBV7-2 and TRBJ2-2; D gene uncertain. The CDR3 loop spans 14 amino acids. V lost 0 bases and J lost 1, with 3 bases in between. Germline V CDR1 and CDR2: SGHTA, FQGNSA. The DNA for the CDR3 is TGTGCCAGCAGCTTAGCCAGGAACACCGGGGAGCTGTTTTTT. Its protein product is CASSLARNTGELFF.

For this clone: At the DNA level, this CDR3 is encoded by other sequences in the same sample as well. The rearrangement uses TRBV5-1 and TRBJ1-1; D is unresolved. Per germline, CDR1 SGHRS and CDR2 YFSETQ. With 0 bases removed from V and 2 bases from J, the gap between germline ends came to 5 bases. The CDR3 loop spans 13 amino acids. CDR3 sequence (DNA): TGCGCCAGCAGCTTGGAGCTAAACACTGAAGCTTTCTTT. Translated, it gives CASSLELNTEAFF.

V and J are TRBV3-1 (or the pseudogene TRBV3-2) and TRBJ2-7; the D call may be TRBD1 or TRBD2 (5 bases each). Looked up from germline, CDR1 is LGHDT and CDR2 is YNNKEL (reference sequence). Between the trimmed V and J ends, which lost 5 bases and 4 bases, there was a span of 18 bases. The CDR3 runs to 15 residues. CDR3 DNA: TGTGCCAGCAGCAAAAATCCGGGACGGAGATACGAGCAGTACTTC. It is translated as CASSKNPGRRYEQYF.

The CDR3 here is CASRATGPPGDYTF. The DNA for the CDR3 is TGTGCCAGCAGGGCGACAGGGCCGCCCGGGGACTACACCTTC. The rearrangement joins TRBV28 to TRBJ1-2; TRBD1 matches at 7 bases. V dropped 6 bases and J dropped 10; count of bases not matched to a gene: 14. This CDR3 is 14 amino acids long. Germline V gene sequence: CDR1 MDHEN, CDR2 SYDVKM.

This sequence joins TRBV7-8 and TRBJ1-5; TRBD1 is a possible D gene (6 bases). V lost 1 base to trimming and J lost 0 bases, with 16 bases between them. The CDR3 loop spans 18 amino acids. Germline values: CDR1 SGHVS, CDR2 FQNEAQ. The CDR3 nucleotides read TGTGCCAGCAGCTTAGGGAGTCCGAGGGGGAATAGCAATCAGCCCCAGCATTTT. Protein sequence: CASSLGSPRGNSNQPQHF.

V usage is TRBV19 and J usage is TRBJ2-1, with D maybe TRBD2 (6 bases). This CDR3 has 15 amino acids. Germline V gene lookup returns CDR1 LNHDA and CDR2 SQIVND (reference sequence). V shed 5 bases and J shed 7 bases, with 18 bases lying between them. The CDR3 here is CASSEDSGPLNEQFF. The CDR3 DNA reads as TGTGCCAGTAGTGAGGATAGCGGCCCCTTAAATGAGCAGTTCTTC. The variable domain in full, with the rest retrieved from reference TRBV19 and TRBJ2-1, is DGGITQSPKYLFRKEGQNVTLSCEQNLNHDAMYWYRQDPGQGLRLIYYSQIVNDFQKGDIAEGYSVSREKKESFPLTVTSAQKNPTAFYLCASSEDSGPLNEQFFGPGTRLTVL.

V gene TRBV7-9 combines with J gene TRBJ1-5, with TRBD1 identical over 9 bases. Germline V lookup: CDR1 SEHNR, CDR2 FQNEAQ (reference sequence). J lost 4 bases, V lost 4 bases, and 11 bases had no gene match. CDR3 length equals 17 residues. CDR3 protein: CASSSYWTGAENQPQHF. CDR3 coding DNA: TGTGCCAGCAGCTCATACTGGACAGGGGCGGAGAATCAGCCCCAGCATTTT.

The chain combines TRBV30 with TRBJ1-3; D might be TRBD1 (6 bases). The CDR3 has 15 amino acids. Germline assignment: CDR1 GTSNPN and CDR2 SVGIG (reference sequence). V dropped 3 bases and J dropped 0 bases, with 12 bases sitting between them. The chain's CDR3 is CAWSRGQYSGNTIYF. The CDR3 DNA sequence: TGTGCCTGGAGCAGAGGACAGTACTCTGGAAACACCATATATTTT.

V usage is TRBV5-6 and J usage is TRBJ1-2; D remains unclear. The length of the CDR3 is 14 residues. V lost 0 bases and J lost 8, with 14 bases in between. Germline V CDR1 and CDR2: SGHDT, YYEEEE. The CDR3 nucleotides read TGTGCCAGCAGCTTGGGGGTTAGCCCGAGGGGCTACACCTTC. It yields the protein CASSLGVSPRGYTF.

The chain couples TRBV5-4 to TRBJ2-2, with 8 bases lining up with TRBD1. The V and J ends lost 6 bases and 3 bases, in that order; junction bases with no gene match: 7. This CDR3 is 15 amino acids long. In germline, CDR1 is SGHNT, CDR2 YYREEE (reference sequence). Here the CDR3 reads CASTLGQAYTGELFF. For the CDR3, the DNA is TGTGCCAGCACCCTGGGACAGGCCTACACCGGGGAGCTGTTTTTT.

The count of this clone is one. This chain connects TRBV2 to TRBJ2-1, with TRBD2 matching 7 bases. J was trimmed by 3 bases and V by 9 bases; bases with no gene match: 8. This CDR3 is 14 amino acids long. The germline V gene encodes CDR1 SNHLY and CDR2 FYNNEI. In nucleotides, the CDR3 is TGTGCCAGTACGGGACTATCTGTCTACAATGAGCAGTTCTTC. This codes for CASTGLSVYNEQFF.